This T cell receptor (beta chain) was profiled in a study of blood T cell repertoires in COVID-19. In terms of age and location, participants ranged from about 18 to 95 years and lived in about 25 US areas. Allocation to cohorts depended on clinical history reported by the participants. TCRdb's copy holds only in-frame clones and misses some; the assay was immunoSEQ multiplex PCR. The data contain fewer than 450,000 clones, approximately 88% of them singletons. The sequence was obtained from a woman aged 40 to 50 with acute COVID-19. The specimen sequenced was PBMCs or T cells enriched from blood (not recorded which).

This CDR3 reads CASSLGGGEKLFF. DNA of the CDR3: TGTGCCAGCAGCCTCGGGGGGGGTGAAAAACTGTTTTTT. This sequence joins TRBV12-3 or TRBV12-4 and TRBJ1-4; D might be TRBD1 (5 bases). The CDR3 is 13 amino acids. Between the trimmed V and J ends, which lost 6 bases and 7 bases, there was a span of 12 bases.